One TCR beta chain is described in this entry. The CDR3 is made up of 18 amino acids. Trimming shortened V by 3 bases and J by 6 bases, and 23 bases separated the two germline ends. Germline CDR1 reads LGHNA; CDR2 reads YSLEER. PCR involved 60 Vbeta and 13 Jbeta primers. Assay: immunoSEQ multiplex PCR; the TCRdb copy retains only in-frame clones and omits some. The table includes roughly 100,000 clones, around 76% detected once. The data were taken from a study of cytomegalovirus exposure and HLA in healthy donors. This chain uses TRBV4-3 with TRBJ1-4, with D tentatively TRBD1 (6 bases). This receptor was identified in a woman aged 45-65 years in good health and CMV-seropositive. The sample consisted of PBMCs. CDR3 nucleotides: TGCGCCAGCAGCCACACACCACAGCCCAGGGGAAAAGATGAAAAACTGTTTTTT. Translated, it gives CASSHTPQPRGKDEKLFF.